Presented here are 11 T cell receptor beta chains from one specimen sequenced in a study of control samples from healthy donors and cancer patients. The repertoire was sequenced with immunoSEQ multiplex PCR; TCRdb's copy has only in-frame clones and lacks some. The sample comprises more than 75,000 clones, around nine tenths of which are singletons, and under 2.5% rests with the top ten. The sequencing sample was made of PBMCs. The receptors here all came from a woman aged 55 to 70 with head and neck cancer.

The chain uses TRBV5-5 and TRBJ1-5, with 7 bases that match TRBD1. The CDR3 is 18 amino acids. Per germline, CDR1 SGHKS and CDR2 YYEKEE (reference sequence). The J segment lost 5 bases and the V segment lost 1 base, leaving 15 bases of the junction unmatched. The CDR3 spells CASSLSSYRGIFDQPQHF. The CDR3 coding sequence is TGTGCCAGCAGCTTGTCGAGCTACAGGGGAATTTTCGATCAGCCCCAGCATTTT. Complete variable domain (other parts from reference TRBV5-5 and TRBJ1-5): DAGVTQSPTHLIKTRGQQVTLRCSPISGHKSVSWYQQVLGQGPQFIFQYYEKEERGRGNFPDRFSARQFPNYSSELNVNALLLGDSALYLCASSLSSYRGIFDQPQHFGDGTRLSIL.

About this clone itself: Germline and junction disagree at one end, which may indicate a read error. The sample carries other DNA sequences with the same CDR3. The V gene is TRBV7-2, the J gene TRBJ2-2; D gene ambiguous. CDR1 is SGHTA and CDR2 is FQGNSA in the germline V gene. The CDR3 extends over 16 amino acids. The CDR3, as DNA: TGTGCCAGCAGCTTAAATGCAGGAGCGAACACCGGAGAGCTGTTTTTT. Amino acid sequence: CASSLNAGANTGELFF.

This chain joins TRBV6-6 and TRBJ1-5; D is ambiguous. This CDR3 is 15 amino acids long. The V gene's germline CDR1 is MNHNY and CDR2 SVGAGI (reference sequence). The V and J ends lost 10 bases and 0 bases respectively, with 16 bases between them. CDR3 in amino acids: CATAGGLGSNQPQHF. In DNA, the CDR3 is TGTGCCACGGCGGGAGGCCTGGGTAGCAATCAGCCCCAGCATTTT.

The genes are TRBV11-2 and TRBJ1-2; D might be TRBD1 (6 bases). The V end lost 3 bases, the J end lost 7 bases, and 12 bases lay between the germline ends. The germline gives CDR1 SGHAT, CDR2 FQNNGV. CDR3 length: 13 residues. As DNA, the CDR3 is TGTGCCAGCAGCTTGAAGCTGGACAGTGGCTACACCTTC. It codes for CASSLKLDSGYTF. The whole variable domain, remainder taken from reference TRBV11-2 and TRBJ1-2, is EAGVAQSPRYKIIEKRQSVAFWCNPISGHATLYWYQQILGQGPKLLIQFQNNGVVDDSQLPKDRFSAERLKGVDSTLKIQPAKLEDSAVYLCASSLKLDSGYTFGSGTRLTVV.

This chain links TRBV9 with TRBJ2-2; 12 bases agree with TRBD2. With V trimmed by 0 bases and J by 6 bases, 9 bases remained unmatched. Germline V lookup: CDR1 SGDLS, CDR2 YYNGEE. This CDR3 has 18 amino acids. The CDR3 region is CASSVALWLAGGPGELFF. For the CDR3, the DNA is TGTGCCAGCAGCGTAGCTTTATGGCTAGCGGGAGGGCCCGGGGAGCTGTTTTTT.

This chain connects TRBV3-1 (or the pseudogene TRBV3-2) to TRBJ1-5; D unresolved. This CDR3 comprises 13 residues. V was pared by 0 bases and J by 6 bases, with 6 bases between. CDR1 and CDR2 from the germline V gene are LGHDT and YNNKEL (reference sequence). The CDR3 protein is CASSQELGQPQHF. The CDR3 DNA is TGTGCCAGCAGCCAAGAATTAGGTCAGCCCCAGCATTTT.

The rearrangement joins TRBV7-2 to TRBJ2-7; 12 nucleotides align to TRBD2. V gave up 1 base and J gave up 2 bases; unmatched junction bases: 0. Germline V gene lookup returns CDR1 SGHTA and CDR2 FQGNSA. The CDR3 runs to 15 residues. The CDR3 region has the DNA TGTGCCAGCAGCTTAGGACTAGCGGGAGCCTACGAGCAGTACTTC. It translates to CASSLGLAGAYEQYF.

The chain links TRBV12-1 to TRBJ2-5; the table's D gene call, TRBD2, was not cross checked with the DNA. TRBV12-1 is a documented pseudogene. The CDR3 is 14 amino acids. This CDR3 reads CASNYPAVQETQYF. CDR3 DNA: TGTGCCAGCAATTATCCAGCGGTCCAAGAGACCCAGTACTTC.

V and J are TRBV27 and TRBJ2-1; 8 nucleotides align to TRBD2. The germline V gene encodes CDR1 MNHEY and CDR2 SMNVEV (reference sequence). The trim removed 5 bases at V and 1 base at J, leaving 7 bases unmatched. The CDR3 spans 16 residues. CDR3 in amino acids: CASSPAGGMSYNEQFF. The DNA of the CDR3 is TGTGCCAGCAGTCCCGCGGGGGGTATGTCCTACAATGAGCAGTTCTTC.

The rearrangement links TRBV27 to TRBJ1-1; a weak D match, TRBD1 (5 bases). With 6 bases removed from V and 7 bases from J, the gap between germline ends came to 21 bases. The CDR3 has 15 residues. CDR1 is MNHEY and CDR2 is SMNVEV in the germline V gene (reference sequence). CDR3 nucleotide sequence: TGTGCCAGCAGGCCCGGGACCGGGGGTTTTTATGAAGCTTTCTTT. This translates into CASRPGTGGFYEAFF.

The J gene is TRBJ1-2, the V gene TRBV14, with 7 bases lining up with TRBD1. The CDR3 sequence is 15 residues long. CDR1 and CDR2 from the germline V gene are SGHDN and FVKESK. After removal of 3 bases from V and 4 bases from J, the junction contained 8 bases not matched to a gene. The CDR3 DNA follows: TGTGCCAGCAGCCACCCCCAGGGGGGGGTCTATGGCTACACCTTC. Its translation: CASSHPQGGVYGYTF.